The clone carrying this T cell receptor (beta chain) was seen repeatedly, ten times or more. Antigen specificity is unknown. This specimen belongs to a study of T-cell reconstitution after alpha-beta-depleted transplantation in children. Study-wide results and limits: T cells produced anew were the main source of T-cell counts and diversity one year after transplant. The origin of alpha-beta T cells about two months after transplant was reportedly several hundred expanded graft clones. Day-60 TCRbeta diversity that was high in some patients was derived from surviving recipient T cells and thymic progenitors.

TCRbeta library construction was performed incorporating unique molecular identifiers. TCRdb passed the PCR reads through MiXCR, listing each CDR3 protein once. The table lists 200,000 to 250,000 distinct CDR3 sequences, 7% to 9% of them singletons. The CDR3 covers 13 residues. The germline V and J ends were trimmed by 3 bases and 7 bases, with 13 bases remaining between them. The source was PBMCs, mostly from graft donor cells, collected 360 days after TCRalphabeta/CD19-depleted stem cell transplant. This TCR derives from a male patient under 10 years old who had a stem cell transplant for acute myeloid leukemia, so the T cells may come from the graft donor. The chain combines TRBV12-3 or TRBV12-4 with TRBJ2-7, with D possibly matching TRBD2 (5 bases). The CDR3 coding sequence is TGTGCCAGCAGTTTGCCTCGGGCGGGTGAGCAGTACTTC. Translating it yields CASSLPRAGEQYF.